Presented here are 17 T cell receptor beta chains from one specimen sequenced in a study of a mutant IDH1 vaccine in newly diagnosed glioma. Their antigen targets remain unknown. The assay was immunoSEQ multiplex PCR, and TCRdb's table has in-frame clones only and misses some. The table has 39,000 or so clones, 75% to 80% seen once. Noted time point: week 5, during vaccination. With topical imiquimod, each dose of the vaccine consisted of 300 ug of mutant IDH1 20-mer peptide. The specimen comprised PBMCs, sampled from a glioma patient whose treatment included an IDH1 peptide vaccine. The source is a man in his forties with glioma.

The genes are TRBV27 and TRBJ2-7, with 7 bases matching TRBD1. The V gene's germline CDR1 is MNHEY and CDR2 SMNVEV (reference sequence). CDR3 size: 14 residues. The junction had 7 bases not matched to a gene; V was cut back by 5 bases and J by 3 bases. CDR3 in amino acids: CASSPGTVVYEQYF. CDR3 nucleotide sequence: TGTGCCAGCAGTCCGGGGACAGTTGTCTACGAGCAGTACTTC.

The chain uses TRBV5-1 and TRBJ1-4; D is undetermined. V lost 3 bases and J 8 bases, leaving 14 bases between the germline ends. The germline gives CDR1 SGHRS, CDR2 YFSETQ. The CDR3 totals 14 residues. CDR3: CASSSHEEVEKLFF. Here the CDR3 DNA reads TGCGCCAGCAGCTCGCACGAAGAGGTGGAAAAACTGTTTTTT.

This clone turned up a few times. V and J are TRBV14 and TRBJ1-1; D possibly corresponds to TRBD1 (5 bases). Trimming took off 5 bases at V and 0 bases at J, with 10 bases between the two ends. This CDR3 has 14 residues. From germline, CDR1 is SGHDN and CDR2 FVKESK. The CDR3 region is CASSWTLMNTEAFF. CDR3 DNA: TGTGCCAGCAGCTGGACACTTATGAACACTGAAGCTTTCTTT. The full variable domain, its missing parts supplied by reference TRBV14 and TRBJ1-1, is EAGVTQFPSHSVIEKGQTVTLRCDPISGHDNLYWYRRVMGKEIKFLLHFVKESKQDESGMPNNRFLAERTGGTYSTLKVQPAELEDSGVYFCASSWTLMNTEAFFGQGTRLTVV.

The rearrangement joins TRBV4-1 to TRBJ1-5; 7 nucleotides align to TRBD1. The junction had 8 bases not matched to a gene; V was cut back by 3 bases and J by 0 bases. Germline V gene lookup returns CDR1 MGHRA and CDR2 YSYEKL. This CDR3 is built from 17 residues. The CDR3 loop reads CASSQDGQVPSNQPQHF. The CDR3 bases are TGCGCCAGCAGCCAGGATGGACAGGTCCCTAGCAATCAGCCCCAGCATTTT.

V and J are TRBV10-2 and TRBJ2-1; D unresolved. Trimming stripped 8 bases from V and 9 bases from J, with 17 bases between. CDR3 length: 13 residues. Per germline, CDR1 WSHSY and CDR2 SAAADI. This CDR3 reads CASDSQGLGEQFF. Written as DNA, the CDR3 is TGCGCCAGCGACTCACAAGGCTTGGGTGAGCAGTTCTTC.

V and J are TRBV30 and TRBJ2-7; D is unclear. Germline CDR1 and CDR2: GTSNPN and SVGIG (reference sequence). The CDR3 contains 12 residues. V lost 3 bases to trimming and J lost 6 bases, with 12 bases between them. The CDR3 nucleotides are TGTGCCTGGAGCGCCCCACCGGGCGAGCAGTACTTC. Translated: CAWSAPPGEQYF.

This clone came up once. The CDR3 spells CASSLQGGTEAFF. CDR3 DNA: TGTGCCAGCAGCTTGCAGGGGGGCACTGAAGCTTTCTTT. The chain uses TRBV5-6 and TRBJ1-1; 7 nucleotides align to TRBD1. This CDR3 comprises 13 residues. Germline CDR1 SGHDT, CDR2 YYEEEE. V gave up 1 base and J gave up 4 bases; unmatched junction bases: 1.

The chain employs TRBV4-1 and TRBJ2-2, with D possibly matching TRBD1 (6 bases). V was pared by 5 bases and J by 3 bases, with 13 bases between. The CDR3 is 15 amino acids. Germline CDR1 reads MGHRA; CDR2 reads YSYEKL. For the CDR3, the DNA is TGCGCCAGCAGCTTCCAGGGGTATGACACCGGGGAGCTGTTTTTT. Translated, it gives CASSFQGYDTGELFF.

CDR3 loop: CASSKIERSYEQYF. The CDR3 DNA reads as TGCGCCAGCAGCAAAATCGAACGCTCCTACGAGCAGTACTTC. The rearrangement links TRBV5-1 to TRBJ2-7, with no clear D. Per germline, CDR1 SGHRS and CDR2 YFSETQ. With 4 bases removed from V and 0 bases from J, the gap between germline ends came to 11 bases. CDR3 length: 14 residues.

The CDR3 sequence is CASSELHATNEKLFF. CDR3 DNA: TGTGCCAGCAGTGAATTACATGCAACTAATGAAAAACTGTTTTTT. The chain recombines TRBV25-1 with TRBJ1-4; D not resolved. Germline CDR1 is MGHDK and CDR2 is SYGVNS. This CDR3 is 15 amino acids long. Trimming removed 1 base from V and 0 bases from J, with 6 bases in between.

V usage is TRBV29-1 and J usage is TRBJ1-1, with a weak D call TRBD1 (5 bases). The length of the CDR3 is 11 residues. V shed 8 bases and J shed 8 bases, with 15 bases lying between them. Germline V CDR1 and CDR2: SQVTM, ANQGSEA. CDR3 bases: TGCAGCTCGTCAACAGGTACGGAAGCTTTCTTT. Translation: CSSSTGTEAFF.

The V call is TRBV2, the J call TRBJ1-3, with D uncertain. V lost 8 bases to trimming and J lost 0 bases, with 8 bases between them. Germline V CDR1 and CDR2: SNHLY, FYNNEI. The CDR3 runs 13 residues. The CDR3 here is CASRVSSGNTIYF. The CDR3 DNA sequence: TGTGCCAGCCGGGTGAGCTCTGGAAACACCATATATTTT.

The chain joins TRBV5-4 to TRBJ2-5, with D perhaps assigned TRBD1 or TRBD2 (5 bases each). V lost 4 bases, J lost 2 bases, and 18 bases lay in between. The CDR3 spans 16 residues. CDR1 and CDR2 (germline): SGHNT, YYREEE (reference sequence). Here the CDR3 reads CASSPGRIILQETQYF. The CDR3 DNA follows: TGTGCCAGCAGCCCGGGACGCATTATTCTACAAGAGACCCAGTACTTC.

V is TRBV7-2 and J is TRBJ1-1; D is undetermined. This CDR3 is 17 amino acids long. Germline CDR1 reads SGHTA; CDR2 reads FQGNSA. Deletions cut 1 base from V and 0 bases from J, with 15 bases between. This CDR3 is CASSLESMGWVNTEAFF. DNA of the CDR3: TGTGCCAGCAGCTTAGAGTCGATGGGTTGGGTGAACACTGAAGCTTTCTTT.

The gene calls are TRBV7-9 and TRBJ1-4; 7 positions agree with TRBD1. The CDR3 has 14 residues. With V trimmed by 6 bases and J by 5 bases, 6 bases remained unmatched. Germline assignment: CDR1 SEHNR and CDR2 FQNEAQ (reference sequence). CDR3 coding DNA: TGTGCCAGCAGTTCCGGGACAGAAAATGAAAAACTGTTTTTT. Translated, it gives CASSSGTENEKLFF.

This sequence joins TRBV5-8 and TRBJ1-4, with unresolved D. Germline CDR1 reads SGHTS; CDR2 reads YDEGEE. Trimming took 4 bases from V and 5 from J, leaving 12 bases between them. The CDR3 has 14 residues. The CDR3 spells CASSRTRKNEKLFF. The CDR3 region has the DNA TGTGCCAGCAGCCGTACACGAAAGAATGAAAAACTGTTTTTT.

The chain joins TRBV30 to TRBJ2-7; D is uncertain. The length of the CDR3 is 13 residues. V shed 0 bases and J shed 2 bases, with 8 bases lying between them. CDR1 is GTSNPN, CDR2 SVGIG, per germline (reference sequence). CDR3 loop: CAWSVTGAYEQYF. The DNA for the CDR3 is TGTGCCTGGAGTGTAACTGGGGCCTACGAGCAGTACTTC.